The entry that follows covers one T cell receptor beta chain sequence. Its antigen specificity is not known. The record has no base qualities; no much larger clone is one base away. The sample originates from a study of blood T cell repertoires in COVID-19 (dated by TCRdb to the early 2020s). For context, the study as a whole: Samples from collaborators originated in the United States, Italy and Spain and spanned both the acute and convalescent phases of COVID-19. The repertoires were made available in a free public database intended to serve as a resource for research on the immune response to SARS-CoV-2. HLA class I and class II types, where available, came from metadata supplied by the sample provider rather than from assay-based typing. The prospective study material was composed of cDNA or gDNA derived from T cells, B-cell-depleted T cells, or PBMCs. Samples were obtained from the ongoing ImmuneRACE study (first 160 participants) and from roughly 1,300 subjects provided by 6 global collaborators. The dataset comprised deeply sampled blood TCRbeta repertoires from subjects exposed to, actively infected with, or recovered from COVID-19. Nearly every sample came with metadata listing a de-identified subject ID, COVID-19 status, age in years and sex. The study at large found these results: Clinical and demographic metadata were provided uncurated, with the amount varying by source and participant.

The collaborating institutions used their own protocols to collect whole blood in K2EDTA tubes. For TCRbeta analysis, collaborators shipped samples as frozen whole blood, isolated PBMCs, or DNA extracted from either of those sample types. TCRbeta CDR3 regions were amplified from genomic DNA using the immunoSEQ Assay, a bias-controlled multiplex PCR. As for the authors' bioinformatics: The number of nucleated cells in each sample was estimated by amplification of reference gene primers within the assay. To quantify the absolute abundance of each unique TCRbeta CDR3 rearrangement, sequence reads were collapsed and filtered. For each sample, productive Simpson clonality was calculated as the square root of Simpson's diversity index across productive rearrangements. TCRdb re-hosts the immuneACCESS table, in-frame sequences only. Its copies lack some clones; in the studies checked, an unresolved V gene accounts for under half of them, and the cause for the rest is not known. The DNA gave D and trimming, while V, J and clone size come from that table. This sample lists about 160,000 clones; approximately 90% were detected once. About 2% of the sample is held by the ten biggest clonotypes.

From its cysteine to its phenylalanine, the CDR3 spans 14 amino acids. Just CDR3 DNA is preserved here, 42 bases in frame from base 1. Deletion took 8 bases off V and 4 bases off J, with a span of 15 bases between the germline ends. The germline V gene yields KGHSH for CDR1 and LQKENI for CDR2. The source is a man aged 18 to 29 with acute or convalescent COVID-19. The sequenced sample was peripheral blood. The chain uses TRBV18 and TRBJ1-5; the D segment cannot be called with confidence. The CDR3 here reads CASAPEAQNQPQHF. Here is the DNA: TGTGCCAGCGCTCCTGAGGCCCAAAATCAGCCCCAGCATTTT.